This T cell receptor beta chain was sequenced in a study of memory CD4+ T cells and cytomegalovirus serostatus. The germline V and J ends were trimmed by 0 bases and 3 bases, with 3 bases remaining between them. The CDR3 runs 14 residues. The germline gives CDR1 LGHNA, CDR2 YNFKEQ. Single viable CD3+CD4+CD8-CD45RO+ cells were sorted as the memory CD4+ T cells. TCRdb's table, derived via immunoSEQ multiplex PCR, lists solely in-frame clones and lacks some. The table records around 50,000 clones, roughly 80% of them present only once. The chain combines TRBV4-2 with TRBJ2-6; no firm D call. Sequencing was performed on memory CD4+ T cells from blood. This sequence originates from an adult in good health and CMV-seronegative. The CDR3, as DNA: TGTGCCAGCAGCCAAGAAAATGGGGCCAACGTCCTGACTTTC. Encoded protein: CASSQENGANVLTF.